This TCR beta chain appears in the sequencing data of a study of blood T cell repertoires in COVID-19. In the study overall: From T cells, B-cell-depleted T cells, or PBMCs came the material, which was cDNA or gDNA.

Germline-derived CDR1 and CDR2 are SGHNT and YENEEA. The CDR3 extends over 14 amino acids. V gave up 5 bases and J gave up 2 bases, with 10 bases separating them. How the authors handled the data: Reference gene primer amplification yielded estimated nucleated cell counts. Clones were sequenced by immunoSEQ multiplex PCR, and TCRdb holds only the in-frame ones, with some missing. The V and J calls and clone size come from that table; D and trimming were worked out from the DNA. The sample has around 450,000 clones, roughly 87% seen once. Residents of approximately 25 US areas, aged about 18 to 89 years, made up the participants.

The source material was PBMCs or T cells enriched from blood (not recorded which). The V gene is TRBV11-3, the J gene TRBJ1-3; D perhaps matches TRBD1 (5 bases). This sequence originates from a man between 18 and 29 years old who had recovered from COVID-19. CDR3 sequence (DNA): TGTGCCAGCAGCCGGGGGTATACTGGAAACACCATATATTTT. It specifies CASSRGYTGNTIYF. The complete variable domain, with remaining parts taken from reference TRBV11-3 and TRBJ1-3, reads EAGVVQSPRYKIIEKKQPVAFWCNPISGHNTLYWYLQNLGQGPELLIRYENEEAVDDSQLPKDRFSAERLKGVDSTLKIQPAELGDSAVYLCASSRGYTGNTIYFGEGSWLTVV.